This T cell receptor (beta chain) was documented in a study of cytomegalovirus exposure and HLA in healthy donors. Study-level points and caveats: A later analysis linked 15,000 to 20,000 TCR beta sequences to HLA alleles at 0.05 false discovery rate.

PCR was performed using 60 Vbeta and 13 Jbeta primers. Clones were read by immunoSEQ multiplex PCR, and TCRdb kept only the in-frame ones, dropping some. The table has roughly 100,000 clones, roughly three quarters seen once; the top ten hold approximately 3%. The length of the CDR3 is 14 residues. Trimming shortened V by 2 bases and J by 14 bases, and 19 bases separated the two germline ends. Per germline, CDR1 MDHEN and CDR2 SYDVKM. For this clone: What it binds is not known.

This chain connects TRBV28 to TRBJ2-1, with TRBD1 as a possible D gene (7 bases). The sequenced sample consisted of PBMCs. This clonotype was sampled from a young man in good health and CMV-seronegative. Here the CDR3 DNA reads TGTGCCAGCAGTTTAACGGGCAGGGGGGTTCTGGAGTTCTTC. This translates into CASSLTGRGVLEFF.